This TCR beta chain was found in a study of T cell responses to AZD1222 COVID-19 vaccine. A note on this clone: Its antigen remains unidentified.

The CDR3 is 16 residues long. V was clipped by 0 bases and J by 0 bases, with 11 bases between them. Germline CDR1 is SGDLS and CDR2 is YYNGEE. Study-wide points: The study sampled repertoires only after the peak T cell response. In a largely white British group with more females than males, clonal diversity was possibly underestimated. At study baseline, merely roughly 6 AZD1222 recipients were seropositive. Mapped onto spike, vaccine-associated CD4 TCRs spanned it and were dominant at 160-218 and 743-854.

Clones were read by immunoSEQ multiplex PCR, and TCRdb kept only the in-frame ones, dropping some. Of more than 100,000 clones in the sample, about 90% were seen once. The clonotype was recovered from an adult in good health. This chain uses TRBV9 with TRBJ2-3; D is ambiguous. The specimen comprised peripheral blood, sampled on day 0 of AZD1222 vaccination. The CDR3 nucleotides read TGTGCCAGCAGCGTAGACGCAAGAGAAAGCACAGATACGCAGTATTTT. Translated, it gives CASSVDARESTDTQYF.